Each of the 21 T cell receptor beta chains below was sequenced from the same sample in a study of STAT5B mutations in CD4+ large granular lymphocyte leukemia. Assay: immunoSEQ multiplex PCR; the TCRdb copy retains only in-frame clones and omits some. The sample lists 7,500 to 10,000 clones, approximately 83% occurring once. The material sequenced was PBMCs. These receptors originate from a man aged 60 to 69 with CD4+ T-cell large granular lymphocyte leukemia.

The chain couples TRBV10-3 to TRBJ2-1, with no clear D. The CDR3 loop spans 14 amino acids. Germline V gene sequence: CDR1 ENHRY, CDR2 SYGVKD. Between the trimmed V and J ends, which lost 10 bases and 4 bases, there was a span of 17 bases. This CDR3 is CATRYSDVYNEQFF. For the CDR3, the DNA is TGTGCCACCCGATACAGCGACGTTTACAATGAGCAGTTCTTC.

The V call is TRBV9, the J call TRBJ1-1; no reliable D call. The germline CDR1 and CDR2 sequences are SGDLS and YYNGEE. V lost 0 bases and J 3 bases, leaving 3 bases between the germline ends. The CDR3 is 12 amino acids. The CDR3, as DNA: TGTGCCAGCAGCGTAGGAGACACTGAAGCTTTCTTT. Residues: CASSVGDTEAFF.

This clone was counted once. V and J are TRBV6-5 and TRBJ1-5, with 8 positions matching TRBD1. Germline values: CDR1 MNHEY, CDR2 SVGAGI. The CDR3 is 12 residues long. V trimming: 7 bases; J trimming: 10 bases; junction bases outside the gene matches: 6. CDR3 nucleotides: TGTGCCAGCAACGACAGGGGAAACCCCCAGCATTTT. It is translated as CASNDRGNPQHF.

This chain links TRBV2 with TRBJ2-7; D remains unclear. The CDR3 totals 14 residues. Germline CDR1 and CDR2: SNHLY and FYNNEI. The V end lost 2 bases, the J end lost 3 bases, and 11 bases lay between the germline ends. CDR3 loop: CASSESRLNYEQYF. CDR3 bases: TGTGCCAGCAGTGAATCCAGGTTAAACTACGAGCAGTACTTC. The variable domain in full, completed from reference TRBV2 and TRBJ2-7, reads EPEVTQTPSHQVTQMGQEVILRCVPISNHLYFYWYRQILGQKVEFLVSFYNNEISEKSEIFDDQFSVERPDGSNFTLKIRSTKLEDSAMYFCASSESRLNYEQYFGPGTRLTVT.

This clone was observed a handful of times. J is TRBJ2-1 and V is TRBV4-3; 7 bases map to TRBD2. The V and J ends lost 0 bases and 6 bases, in that order; junction bases with no gene match: 8. Per the germline V gene, CDR1 is LGHNA and CDR2 is YSLEER. The CDR3 sequence is 16 residues long. In DNA form, the CDR3 reads TGCGCCAGCAGCCAAGATCTGGCGGGAGAGGGCAATGAGCAGTTCTTC. Its protein product is CASSQDLAGEGNEQFF.

The V and J genes are TRBV6-5 and TRBJ1-4; 7 bases match TRBD1. The V gene end was trimmed by 6 bases and the J gene end by 10 bases; junction bases not matched to a gene: 11. The V gene's germline CDR1 is MNHEY and CDR2 SVGAGI. CDR3 length: 14 residues. DNA of the CDR3: TGTGCCAGCAGCCAGGGACAGCGGGGAGGAAAACTGTTTTTT. Its protein product is CASSQGQRGGKLFF.

The chain is built from TRBV6-1 and TRBJ2-7, with D tentatively TRBD1 or TRBD2 (5 bases each). Germline CDR1 MNHNS, CDR2 SASEGT. CDR3 length: 14 residues. Trimming left V 8 bases short and J 0 bases short, with 14 bases between. The CDR3 nucleotides are TGTGCCAGCTTGCCGGGGCCTAGCTCCTACGAGCAGTACTTC. This sequence encodes CASLPGPSSYEQYF.

The gene calls are TRBV7-2 and TRBJ2-3; D could derive from TRBD1 or TRBD2 (5 bases each). Between the trimmed V and J ends, which lost 6 bases and 2 bases, there was a span of 15 bases. In germline, CDR1 is SGHTA, CDR2 FQGNSA. The CDR3 has 15 residues. Here the CDR3 DNA reads TGTGCCAGCAGGGCTGGGGGTCCCACCACAGATACGCAGTATTTT. Its translation is CASRAGGPTTDTQYF.

The chain is built from TRBV7-9 and TRBJ2-5, with D possibly matching TRBD1 (7 bases). Germline CDR1 is SEHNR and CDR2 is FQNEAQ (reference sequence). The CDR3 runs to 13 residues. V lost 8 bases to trimming and J lost 4 bases, with 14 bases between them. The CDR3 region is CASGGGAVETQYF. The CDR3 bases are TGTGCCAGCGGAGGGGGCGCGGTAGAGACCCAGTACTTC.

DNA of the CDR3: TGTGCCAGCAGTTTACTACGGGGGTCTAACTATGGCTACACCTTC. This codes for CASSLLRGSNYGYTF. This chain connects TRBV27 to TRBJ1-2; maybe TRBD1 (5 bases). V lost 2 bases and J 0 bases, leaving 10 bases between the germline ends. CDR3 length: 15 amino acids. Per the germline V gene, CDR1 is MNHEY and CDR2 is SMNVEV (reference sequence).

V usage is TRBV28 and J usage is TRBJ1-2; perhaps TRBD1 as D (5 bases). CDR1 is MDHEN, CDR2 SYDVKM, per germline. This CDR3 contains 13 residues. Trimming cost V 1 base and J 13 bases, with 16 bases left between them. CDR3 residues: CASSLFGTGYSTF. DNA for the CDR3: TGTGCCAGCAGTTTATTCGGGACGGGATATAGCACCTTC.

The gene calls are TRBV4-1 and TRBJ2-7, with 7 bases fitting TRBD2. The CDR3 spans 14 residues. The trim removed 5 bases at V and 5 bases at J, leaving 9 bases unmatched. CDR1 is MGHRA and CDR2 is YSYEKL in the germline V gene. CDR3 DNA sequence: TGCGCCAGCAGCTCCCGGGACTACGGGAACGAGCAGTACTTC. It is translated as CASSSRDYGNEQYF.

The CDR3 sequence is CASSLGTSGKIFQETQYF. CDR3 bases: TGCGCCAGCTCTCTTGGGACTAGCGGGAAGATCTTCCAAGAGACCCAGTACTTC. This sequence joins TRBV4-3 and TRBJ2-5, with 13 bases matching TRBD2. This CDR3 comprises 18 residues. J gave up 1 base and V 8 bases, and 13 bases lay outside the gene matches. Germline CDR1 and CDR2: LGHNA and YSLEER.

The rearrangement links TRBV5-6 to TRBJ2-5; 9 bases are a match to TRBD1. The assigned J gene may be wrong: the sequence end matches TRBJ2-7 better. The CDR3 sequence is 15 residues long. CDR1 and CDR2 (germline): SGHDT, YYEEEE. CDR3 sequence reads: CASSFRDRARYEQYF. The DNA of the CDR3 is TGTGCCAGCAGCTTTCGGGACAGGGCGCGCTACGAGCAGTACTTC.

In nucleotides, the CDR3 is TGCGCCAGCAGCTTTTGGCCAAATGAAAAACTGTTTTTT. It codes for CASSFWPNEKLFF. The chain has TRBV5-1 and TRBJ1-4; D unresolved. Looked up from germline, CDR1 is SGHRS and CDR2 is YFSETQ. V was trimmed by 2 bases and J by 5 bases, leaving 7 bases between them. There are 13 residues in the CDR3.

This chain joins TRBV28 and TRBJ2-2; D may be TRBD2 (6 bases). Germline lookup yields CDR1 MDHEN and CDR2 SYDVKM. With 2 bases removed from V and 1 base from J, the gap between germline ends came to 8 bases. The CDR3 totals 15 residues. CDR3 DNA sequence: TGTGCCAGCAGTTTAGGGGGAGGGAACACCGGGGAGCTGTTTTTT. This codes for CASSLGGGNTGELFF.

Remarks on this clone: At one of its ends the junction is not consistent with the germline gene, which may arise from a read error. V is TRBV7-7 and J is TRBJ2-2, with 10 bases identical to TRBD2. This CDR3 has 15 residues. CDR1 and CDR2 (germline): SSHAT, FNYEAQ (reference sequence). DNA for the CDR3: TGTGCTAGCAGCTCAAGCGGGGGGGCCACCGGGGAGCTGTTTTTT. Translated, it gives CASSSSGGATGELFF.

The V gene is TRBV27, the J gene TRBJ1-2, with TRBD1 matching over 12 bases. CDR1 is MNHEY, CDR2 SMNVEV, per germline (reference sequence). Germline trimming cut 8 bases from V and 4 bases from J; bases unmatched to any gene: 8. The CDR3 has 15 amino acids. The CDR3, as DNA: TGTGCCAGCTCCCGAGGGGACAGGGGGCTCTATGGCTACACCTTC. Its translation: CASSRGDRGLYGYTF.

This chain connects TRBV29-1 to TRBJ2-7, with 7 bases that match TRBD2. The CDR3 extends over 14 amino acids. The V gene end was trimmed by 3 bases and the J gene end by 3 bases; junction bases not matched to a gene: 8. CDR1 SQVTM and CDR2 ANQGSEA come from the germline V gene. The CDR3 reads CSVESRGGDYEQYF. CDR3 coding DNA: TGCAGCGTTGAGTCTAGGGGAGGGGACTACGAGCAGTACTTC.

The gene calls are TRBV7-9 and TRBJ2-7, with a tentative D call TRBD2 (6 bases). Germline assignment: CDR1 SEHNR and CDR2 FQNEAQ (reference sequence). V was shortened by 6 bases and J by 0 bases, with 9 bases between the two germline ends. There are 13 residues in the CDR3. CDR3 sequence: CASSMGGSYEQYF. The DNA of the CDR3 is TGTGCCAGCAGTATGGGGGGCTCCTACGAGCAGTACTTC.

The chain is built from TRBV6-5 and TRBJ1-1, with 9 bases identical to TRBD1. Germline trimming cut 2 bases from V and 6 bases from J; bases unmatched to any gene: 7. This CDR3 region has 15 residues. CDR1 and CDR2 (germline): MNHEY, SVGAGI. CDR3: CASSYTRQGDPEAFF. The CDR3 region has the DNA TGTGCCAGCAGTTACACAAGACAGGGGGACCCTGAAGCTTTCTTT.